Below, 22 T cell receptor beta chains from the same sample are listed, as sequenced in a study of blood T cell repertoires in COVID-19 (dated by TCRdb to the early 2020s). The library was produced with the immunoSEQ multiplex PCR assay. This immuneACCESS table, as held by TCRdb, lists in-frame sequences with V and J called but not all clones. Of the missing ones, under half trace to an unresolved V gene in checked studies; the others have no known cause. This sample has approximately 250,000 clones in its table, and around 85% of those were observed once. The ten largest clones take up 8.5% to 9.5% of the sample. The sequencing sample was made of PBMCs or T cells enriched from blood (not recorded which). Receptors were obtained from a woman in her 50s with acute COVID-19.

The chain has TRBV7-2 and TRBJ1-6; 10 bases map to TRBD1. J gave up 1 base and V 1 base, and 4 bases lay outside the gene matches. Germline CDR1 and CDR2: SGHTA and FQGNSA. The CDR3 extends over 18 amino acids. CDR3 in amino acids: CASSLEGQGPSYNSPLHF. The CDR3 nucleotides read TGTGCCAGCAGCTTAGAGGGACAGGGGCCTTCCTATAATTCACCCCTCCACTTT.

This chain connects TRBV29-1 to TRBJ2-3; 7 nucleotides align to TRBD2. CDR1 is SQVTM and CDR2 is ANQGSEA in the germline V gene. This CDR3 comprises 12 residues. V lost 3 bases, J lost 5 bases, and 2 bases stayed unmatched. DNA of the CDR3: TGCAGCGTTGAGTCGGGAGGAGATACGCAGTATTTT. Translation gives CSVESGGDTQYF.

J is TRBJ1-5 and V is TRBV6-1; D is unresolved. Germline loops: CDR1 MNHNS, CDR2 SASEGT. Trimming removed 3 bases at V and 1 base at J, with 10 bases between. The CDR3 loop spans 15 amino acids. DNA of the CDR3: TGTGCCAGCAGTGATGGGTTGGAGAGCAATCAGCCCCAGCATTTT. This encodes CASSDGLESNQPQHF.

V and J are TRBV3-1 (or the pseudogene TRBV3-2) and TRBJ2-7; D perhaps matches TRBD1 (5 bases). The CDR3 consists of 16 residues. The germline V and J ends were trimmed by 3 bases and 3 bases, with 18 bases remaining between them. Germline V CDR1 and CDR2: LGHDT, YNNKEL (reference sequence). The CDR3 spells CASSQVPRGSGYEQYF. The CDR3 DNA reads as TGTGCCAGCAGCCAGGTCCCAAGGGGATCTGGCTACGAGCAGTACTTC.

The count of this clone is one. This chain joins TRBV18 and TRBJ1-5, with 7 bases aligning to TRBD1. CDR3 length: 15 residues. V lost 3 bases, J lost 4 bases, and 6 bases stayed unmatched. CDR1 is KGHSH, CDR2 LQKENI, per germline. In DNA form, the CDR3 reads TGTGCCAGCTCACCCCGGGACAGCCGAAATCAGCCCCAGCATTTT. As protein: CASSPRDSRNQPQHF.

V gene TRBV19 combines with J gene TRBJ1-1, with D possibly being TRBD1 (5 bases). Per the germline V gene, CDR1 is LNHDA and CDR2 is SQIVND (reference sequence). CDR3 size: 16 residues. V was pared by 3 bases and J by 7 bases, with 21 bases between. In DNA form, the CDR3 reads TGTGCCAGTAGTATGGCATTTGGTGGGGGAGGTAATGAAGCTTTCTTT. It yields the protein CASSMAFGGGGNEAFF.

The rearrangement links TRBV18 to TRBJ2-1; D perhaps matches TRBD1 (6 bases). The germline CDR1 and CDR2 sequences are KGHSH and LQKENI. V was pared by 1 base and J by 7 bases, with 8 bases between. This CDR3 is 13 amino acids long. CDR3 amino acids: CASSPQTGNEQFF. The CDR3 DNA reads TGTGCCAGCTCACCACAGACAGGTAATGAGCAGTTCTTC.

The chain joins TRBV18 to TRBJ1-4; no clear D. CDR1 and CDR2 from the germline V gene are KGHSH and LQKENI. There are 12 residues in the CDR3. Between the trimmed V and J ends, which lost 3 bases and 4 bases, there was a span of 3 bases. The CDR3 bases are TGTGCCAGCTCACCCCTTAATGAAAAACTGTTTTTT. It is translated as CASSPLNEKLFF.

The count of this clone is one. The V gene is TRBV6-5, the J gene TRBJ2-5, with D possibly TRBD2 on 6 matching bases. V gave up 8 bases and J gave up 2 bases, with 15 bases separating them. Germline CDR1 is MNHEY and CDR2 is SVGAGI. This CDR3 spans 14 amino acids. As DNA, the CDR3 is TGTGCCAGCCAGGGAGGAAGGGGTCAAGAGACCCAGTACTTC. Its translation: CASQGGRGQETQYF.

The CDR3 nucleotides are TGTGCCACCAGTGATTTCTACGACAGGGGGGGAAACACCATATATTTT. This gives the protein CATSDFYDRGGNTIYF. The chain links TRBV24-1 to TRBJ1-3; 9 bases match TRBD1. Losses at the gene ends were 1 base for V and 4 bases for J; bases not matched to a gene: 4. The germline CDR1 and CDR2 sequences are KGHDR and SFDVKD. CDR3 size: 16 residues.

The chain has TRBV4-1 and TRBJ2-2; possibly TRBD2 for D (6 bases). Between the trimmed V and J ends, which lost 4 bases and 5 bases, there was a span of 14 bases. Germline CDR1 is MGHRA and CDR2 is YSYEKL. This CDR3 has 15 residues. In nucleotides, the CDR3 is TGCGCCAGCAGCCTTTTTGCTAGCGAAACCGGGGAGCTGTTTTTT. It is translated as CASSLFASETGELFF.

The rearrangement uses TRBV10-3 and TRBJ2-4; D is undetermined. Trimming stripped 3 bases from V and 8 bases from J, with 5 bases between. This CDR3 is 11 amino acids long. The germline CDR1 and CDR2 sequences are ENHRY and SYGVKD. The CDR3 here is CAISDGDIQYF. The CDR3 DNA reads TGTGCCATCAGTGACGGAGACATTCAGTACTTC.

The rearrangement links TRBV10-3 to TRBJ2-7, with TRBD1 identical over 7 bases. J was trimmed by 6 bases and V by 7 bases; bases with no gene match: 12. The CDR3 covers 14 residues. Germline V gives CDR1 ENHRY, CDR2 SYGVKD. The CDR3 loop reads CAITSSSGQAEQYF. CDR3 nucleotides: TGTGCCATCACCTCCTCTTCCGGACAGGCCGAGCAGTACTTC.

V and J are TRBV5-1 and TRBJ2-1; TRBD2 is a possible D gene (6 bases). Trimming pared 0 bases from V and 8 bases from J, leaving 18 bases between. Germline V gene sequence: CDR1 SGHRS, CDR2 YFSETQ. The CDR3 has 16 residues. This CDR3 reads CASSLVRDSSLDEQFF. The CDR3 nucleotides are TGCGCCAGCAGCTTGGTCCGGGACTCCTCACTGGATGAGCAGTTCTTC.

This sequence joins TRBV10-3 and TRBJ1-5; TRBD1 might be the D (6 bases). The CDR3 loop spans 15 amino acids. The germline V gene encodes CDR1 ENHRY and CDR2 SYGVKD. Trimming stripped 4 bases from V and 6 bases from J, with 16 bases between. The CDR3 DNA reads as TGTGCCATCAGTGTAGGGGGGGGTTCTAGTCAGCCCCAGCATTTT. Protein product: CAISVGGGSSQPQHF.

The chain is built from TRBV6-5 and TRBJ1-4; D is unresolved. Deletions cut 5 bases from V and 7 bases from J, with 11 bases between. Germline CDR1 and CDR2: MNHEY and SVGAGI. The CDR3 runs to 13 residues. The CDR3 nucleotides read TGTGCCAGCAGTCCTGCGGCTCGTGAAAAACTGTTTTTT. Translated, it gives CASSPAAREKLFF.

The chain joins TRBV3-1 (or the pseudogene TRBV3-2) to TRBJ1-1; D uncertain. The CDR3 is made up of 14 amino acids. Germline CDR1 LGHDT, CDR2 YNNKEL (reference sequence). V lost 0 bases, J lost 8 bases, and 13 bases lay in between. The DNA for the CDR3 is TGTGCCAGCAGCCAAGAAGTCCTCCGAGCCGAAGCTTTCTTT. It specifies CASSQEVLRAEAFF.

The chain couples TRBV30 to TRBJ1-6; no firm D call. Germline loops: CDR1 GTSNPN, CDR2 SVGIG (reference sequence). CDR3 length equals 14 residues. The V end was cut by 8 bases, the J end by 10 bases, with 21 bases between. This CDR3 is CAARATAGGSPLHF. The CDR3 coding sequence is TGTGCCGCGAGGGCGACGGCCGGTGGGTCACCCCTCCACTTT.

The chain couples TRBV7-9 to TRBJ1-4; 8 bases are shared with TRBD1. The CDR3 has 15 residues. CDR1 and CDR2 (germline): SEHNR, FQNEAQ (reference sequence). With 8 bases clipped from V and 6 bases from J, the junction kept 11 bases outside the gene matches. The CDR3 loop reads CASDPGQGVHEKLFF. Written as DNA, the CDR3 is TGTGCCAGCGACCCCGGACAGGGAGTTCATGAAAAACTGTTTTTT.

This chain uses TRBV28 with TRBJ1-5; D may be TRBD1 (6 bases). Germline loops: CDR1 MDHEN, CDR2 SYDVKM. The CDR3 extends over 16 amino acids. Between the trimmed V and J ends, which lost 2 bases and 2 bases, there was a span of 13 bases. CDR3 DNA sequence: TGTGCCAGCAGTTTACAACGAGGGGGGGGCAATCAGCCCCAGCATTTT. It specifies CASSLQRGGGNQPQHF.

The sample holds one count of this clone. This chain links TRBV7-2 with TRBJ2-2, with D possibly being TRBD2 (6 bases). Trimming shortened V by 3 bases and J by 2 bases, and 7 bases separated the two germline ends. Per germline, CDR1 SGHTA and CDR2 FQGNSA. The CDR3 runs 14 residues. CDR3 amino acids: CASSFGGNTGELFF. In nucleotides, the CDR3 is TGTGCCAGCAGCTTCGGGGGAAACACCGGGGAGCTGTTTTTT.

The genes are TRBV18 and TRBJ2-7, with TRBD2 as a possible D gene (5 bases). V was pared by 5 bases and J by 4 bases, with 15 bases between. CDR1 KGHSH and CDR2 LQKENI come from the germline V gene. The CDR3 covers 14 residues. The CDR3 sequence: CASSFRGEGYEQYF. For the CDR3, the DNA is TGTGCCAGCTCATTCCGGGGAGAGGGATACGAGCAGTACTTC. Based on the CDR3 plus reference TRBV18 and TRBJ2-7, the full variable domain is NAGVMQNPRHLVRRRGQEARLRCSPMKGHSHVYWYRQLPEEGLKFMVYLQKENIIDESGMPKERFSAEFPKEGPSILRIQQVVRGDSAAYFCASSFRGEGYEQYFGPGTRLTVT.